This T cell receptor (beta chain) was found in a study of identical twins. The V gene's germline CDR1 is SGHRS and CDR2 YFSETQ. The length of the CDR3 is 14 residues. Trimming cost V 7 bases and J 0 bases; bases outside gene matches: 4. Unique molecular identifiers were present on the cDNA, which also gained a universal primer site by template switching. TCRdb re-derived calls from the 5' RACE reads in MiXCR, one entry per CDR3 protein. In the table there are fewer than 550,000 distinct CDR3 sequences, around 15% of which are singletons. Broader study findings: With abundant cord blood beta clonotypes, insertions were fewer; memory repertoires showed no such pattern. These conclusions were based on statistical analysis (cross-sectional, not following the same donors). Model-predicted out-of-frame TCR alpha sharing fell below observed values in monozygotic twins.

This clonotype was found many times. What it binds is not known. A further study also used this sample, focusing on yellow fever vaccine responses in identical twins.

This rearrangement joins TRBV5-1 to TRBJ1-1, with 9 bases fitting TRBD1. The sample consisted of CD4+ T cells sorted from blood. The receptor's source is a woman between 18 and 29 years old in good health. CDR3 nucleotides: TGCGCCAGCGGACGGACAGGGGTGAACACTGAAGCTTTCTTT. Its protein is CASGRTGVNTEAFF.